The clone carrying this T cell receptor beta chain was counted ten times or more. Its target is not known. MiXCR, applied by TCRdb to the reads, yields one record per CDR3 protein. The data contain over 300,000 distinct CDR3 sequences, roughly 9.5% of them singletons. CDR3 length equals 14 residues. V lost 1 base to trimming and J lost 6 bases, with 10 bases between them. Germline loops: CDR1 SEHNR, CDR2 FQNEAQ (reference sequence). The sample belongs to a study of T cell repertoires in cytomegalovirus infection. Study in general: Based on public TCR beta signatures, there were indications of CMV infection and of a matching HLA type.

Study conclusions and caveats: It was HLA-C-restricted CMV-specific TCR beta clonotypes that dominated the response ex vivo.

The chain uses TRBV7-9 and TRBJ2-1; D perhaps matches TRBD1 (5 bases). Sequenced input: PBMCs. The sequence derives from a human donor in good health (CMV status not recorded). Some clones in this sample may be carry-over from other donors' samples. The CDR3 reads CASSLGQGRNEQFF. DNA of the CDR3: TGTGCCAGCAGCTTAGGGCAGGGCCGCAATGAGCAGTTCTTC.